Shown below are 32 T cell receptor beta chains from a single sample sequenced in a study of T cells in Graves' hyperthyroidism and ophthalmopathy. Researchers took RNA transcripts and amplified the TCR beta CDR3 regions from them. The TCR CDR3 first-round RT-PCR relied on the HTBI primer set. TCRdb reprocessed the multiplex PCR reads via MiXCR and lists one record per CDR3 protein. The table includes about 350,000 distinct CDR3 sequences, approximately 15% detected once. Sequenced input: blood. These receptors were obtained from a woman in her twenties or thirties with Graves' hyperthyroidism.

This clonotype was seen repeatedly, ten times or more. This chain connects TRBV6-1 to TRBJ1-3; D uncertain. Per germline, CDR1 MNHNS and CDR2 SASEGT. The CDR3 has 13 amino acids. V lost 11 bases and J 2 bases, leaving 13 bases between the germline ends. CDR3 region: CAGSTRAGNTIYF. CDR3 in DNA: TGTGCCGGGTCGACCCGGGCTGGAAACACCATATATTTT.

A word on this clonotype: This CDR3 is missing its conserved last phenylalanine or tryptophan, likely due to a read error. The limits of the CDR3 on the DNA are not certain, so only TCRdb's listed CDR3 is given. The J gene is TRBJ1-1, the V gene TRBV20-1; TRBD1, as called in the table, went unchecked against the DNA. The germline V gene encodes CDR1 DFQATT and CDR2 SNEGSKA (reference sequence). Including both end residues, the CDR3 is 13 amino acids long. CDR3 protein: CSAREMVAGEALV.

This clonotype appeared many times. V gene TRBV11-2 combines with J gene TRBJ2-7, with TRBD2 matching over 12 bases. V lost 5 bases to trimming and J lost 5 bases; unmatched junction nucleotides: 7. Germline assignment: CDR1 SGHAT and CDR2 FQNNGV. The CDR3 totals 15 residues. The CDR3 here is CASSTNPSGGDEQYF. For the CDR3, the DNA is TGTGCCAGCAGCACAAACCCTAGCGGGGGGGACGAGCAGTACTTC.

This clonotype was detected many times. The V and J genes are TRBV28 and TRBJ1-1; D gene ambiguous. CDR3 size: 11 residues. Per germline, CDR1 MDHEN and CDR2 SYDVKM. Trimming shortened V by 6 bases and J by 8 bases, and 10 bases separated the two germline ends. The CDR3 here is CASSSEVEAFF. As DNA, the CDR3 is TGTGCCAGCAGCTCTGAGGTAGAAGCTTTCTTT.

The chain has TRBV4-1 and TRBJ1-2; D possibly corresponds to TRBD1 (6 bases). This CDR3 region has 18 residues. Germline loops: CDR1 MGHRA, CDR2 YSYEKL. V shed 0 bases and J shed 0 bases, with 17 bases lying between them. CDR3 nucleotide sequence: TGCGCCAGCAGCCAAGAAGAGTTTTGGGGGCCAGCTAACTATGGCTACACCTTC. This translates into CASSQEEFWGPANYGYTF.

The chain uses TRBV5-6 and TRBJ1-2, with TRBD1 as a possible D gene (6 bases). The CDR3 spans 16 residues. Trimming pared 0 bases from V and 2 bases from J, leaving 14 bases between. Germline values: CDR1 SGHDT, CDR2 YYEEEE. The CDR3 DNA sequence: TGTGCCAGCAGCTTGGCCTCCCGGACAGTCAACTATGGCTACACCTTC. Residues: CASSLASRTVNYGYTF.

This clonotype came up a few times. V gene TRBV28 combines with J gene TRBJ2-7; TRBD1 aligns across 9 bases. V lost 6 bases to trimming and J lost 0 bases; unmatched junction nucleotides: 3. This CDR3 spans 14 amino acids. Germline values: CDR1 MDHEN, CDR2 SYDVKM. The CDR3: CASSRTGASYEQYF. The CDR3 DNA follows: TGTGCCAGCAGCCGGACAGGGGCCTCCTACGAGCAGTACTTC.

This clonotype showed up many times. An end of the junction does not agree with germline; a read error may underlie this. The gene calls are TRBV12-3 or TRBV12-4 and TRBJ2-1, with 8 positions matching TRBD2. This CDR3 is built from 14 residues. CDR3 loop: CASSVAGLENEQFF. The CDR3 coding sequence is TGTGCCAGCAGTGTAGCGGGACTCGAGAATGAGCAGTTCTTC.

At least ten counts were recorded for this clonotype. The genes are TRBV20-1 and TRBJ2-7; 7 bases line up with TRBD1. V was pared by 6 bases and J by 0 bases, with 8 bases of the junction left unmatched. Germline V gene sequence: CDR1 DFQATT, CDR2 SNEGSKA (reference sequence). CDR3 size: 14 residues. CDR3 DNA sequence: TGCAGTGCCACACAGGGGTTTTTCTCCTACGAGCAGTACTTC. It is translated as CSATQGFFSYEQYF.

In this sample, this clonotype turned up many times. The chain joins TRBV28 to TRBJ2-7, with 7 bases lining up with TRBD1. Germline V lookup: CDR1 MDHEN, CDR2 SYDVKM. CDR3 length: 16 residues. With 3 bases clipped from V and 1 base from J, the junction kept 9 bases outside the gene matches. The chain's CDR3 is CASSFQRQGSSYEQYF. Here the CDR3 DNA reads TGTGCCAGCAGTTTCCAGCGACAGGGTAGTTCCTACGAGCAGTACTTC.

At least ten counts were recorded for this clonotype. V usage is TRBV28 and J usage is TRBJ1-4; tentatively, D is TRBD1 (6 bases). V was pared by 5 bases and J by 13 bases, with 14 bases between. CDR1 and CDR2 (germline): MDHEN, SYDVKM. The CDR3 extends over 12 amino acids. CDR3 DNA sequence: TGTGCCAGCAGTCCACCCGGGACAATACTGTTTTTT. Translating it yields CASSPPGTILFF.

J is TRBJ2-7 and V is TRBV24-1; no clear D. Germline CDR1 and CDR2: KGHDR and SFDVKD. The CDR3 consists of 12 residues. Trimming removed 3 bases from V and 6 bases from J, with 8 bases in between. This CDR3 reads CATSDAFREQYF. DNA for the CDR3: TGTGCCACCAGTGATGCTTTCCGCGAGCAGTACTTC.

As regards this clonotype: A much more abundant neighbour one base away suggests this may be a read error. The chain recombines TRBV7-7 with TRBJ2-5; TRBD2 matches 8 bases. The germline V gene has CDR1 SSHAT and CDR2 FNYEAQ (reference sequence). This CDR3 contains 15 residues. DNA of the CDR3: TGTGCTAGCAGCTCCGGGACTAGGAGTGAAGAGACCCAGTACTTC. This translates into CASSSGTRSEETQYF.

This clonotype has a handful of counts. J is TRBJ2-1 and V is TRBV6-2 or TRBV6-3, with a tentative D call TRBD1 (6 bases). The germline V gene encodes CDR1 MNHEY and CDR2 SVGEGT. CDR3 size: 17 residues. The V and J ends lost 2 bases and 0 bases respectively, with 14 bases between them. DNA for the CDR3: TGTGCCAGCAGTTACCGTCGGGGACAAAGCTCCTACAATGAGCAGTTCTTC. Translated, it gives CASSYRRGQSSYNEQFF.

This clonotype was seen many times. The V and J genes are TRBV20-1 and TRBJ2-1; D is undetermined. The V gene lost 5 bases and the J gene lost 5 bases, with 10 bases spanning the gap. Per germline, CDR1 DFQATT and CDR2 SNEGSKA (reference sequence). The CDR3 contains 12 residues. The DNA of the CDR3 is TGCAGTGCTGGCCGTACAGACAATGAGCAGTTCTTC. Translation: CSAGRTDNEQFF.

The V and J genes are TRBV30 and TRBJ1-2; perhaps TRBD1 as D (6 bases). The CDR3 totals 14 residues. Per germline, CDR1 GTSNPN and CDR2 SVGIG (reference sequence). The germline V and J ends were trimmed by 4 bases and 0 bases, with 12 bases remaining between them. The CDR3 nucleotides are TGTGCCTGGAACGCCGGGACATCTAACTATGGCTACACCTTC. It is translated as CAWNAGTSNYGYTF.

This clonotype was seen repeatedly, ten times or more. The chain employs TRBV29-1 and TRBJ1-4; perhaps TRBD1 as D (6 bases). Germline CDR1 reads SQVTM; CDR2 reads ANQGSEA. The germline V and J ends were trimmed by 8 bases and 7 bases, with 23 bases remaining between them. The CDR3 spans 15 residues. DNA for the CDR3: TGCAGCATTCGGGATCGGGACACTGAGTTTGAAAAACTGTTTTTT. Protein sequence: CSIRDRDTEFEKLFF.

This chain connects TRBV5-1 to TRBJ1-2; 7 nucleotides match TRBD1. V shed 4 bases and J 2 bases; nucleotides not matched to a gene: 5. Per the germline V gene, CDR1 is SGHRS and CDR2 is YFSETQ. This CDR3 region has 14 residues. CDR3 nucleotide sequence: TGCGCCAGCAGCCGGGACAGTATAAACTATGGCTACACCTTC. Amino acids: CASSRDSINYGYTF.

This clonotype was recorded once. The J gene is TRBJ2-7, the V gene TRBV5-1; 9 bases line up with TRBD1. The junction had 10 bases not matched to a gene; V was cut back by 6 bases and J by 6 bases. The CDR3 runs 14 residues. The germline V gene encodes CDR1 SGHRS and CDR2 YFSETQ. CDR3 sequence (DNA): TGCGCCAGCAACACGGCGGGACAGGGTAGCGAGCAGTACTTC. It codes for CASNTAGQGSEQYF.

This clonotype was observed at least ten times. The chain recombines TRBV20-1 with TRBJ2-3; D not resolved. The V end was cut by 7 bases, the J end by 3 bases, with 8 bases between. Germline V gives CDR1 DFQATT, CDR2 SNEGSKA (reference sequence). The CDR3 totals 11 residues. The CDR3 protein is CSDLVTDTQYF. The CDR3 DNA reads as TGCAGTGACCTTGTTACAGATACGCAGTATTTT.

The sample holds many counts of this clonotype. This sequence joins TRBV11-2 and TRBJ1-1, with TRBD1 as a possible D gene (5 bases). V was shortened by 5 bases and J by 0 bases, with 13 bases between the two germline ends. This CDR3 contains 15 residues. CDR1 and CDR2 from the germline V gene are SGHAT and FQNNGV. The chain's CDR3 is CASSERWGLNTEAFF. CDR3 nucleotides: TGTGCCAGCAGCGAACGGTGGGGACTGAACACTGAAGCTTTCTTT.

The sample holds many counts of this clonotype. The CDR3 loop is CASGLVTGRDWGGLHYNEQFF. The DNA for the CDR3 is TGTGCTAGTGGTTTGGTAACCGGGAGGGATTGGGGGGGCTTACACTACAATGAGCAGTTCTTC. The J gene is TRBJ2-1, the V gene TRBV12-5, with TRBD2 matching over 8 bases. CDR3 length: 21 amino acids. Germline assignment: CDR1 LGHNT and CDR2 FRNRAP. Unmatched junction bases numbered 19, after V lost 0 bases and J lost 3 bases.

This clonotype appeared many times. The V call is TRBV28, the J call TRBJ1-5; no clear D gene. From germline, CDR1 is MDHEN and CDR2 SYDVKM. This CDR3 is built from 11 residues. V lost 3 bases, J lost 3 bases, and 0 bases lay in between. The CDR3 spells CASSFNQPQHF. CDR3 nucleotides: TGTGCCAGCAGTTTCAATCAGCCCCAGCATTTT.

The sample holds many counts of this clonotype. The V call is TRBV28, the J call TRBJ2-5; D not certain. CDR1 and CDR2 from the germline V gene are MDHEN and SYDVKM. The CDR3 length is 11 residues. Trimming cost V 6 bases and J 5 bases, with 7 bases left between them. For the CDR3, the DNA is TGTGCCAGCAGCCGGCGGGAGACCCAGTACTTC. Its translation is CASSRRETQYF. Full variable domain (rest looked up from reference TRBV28 and TRBJ2-5): DVKVTQSSRYLVKRTGEKVFLECVQDMDHENMFWYRQDPGLGLRLIYFSYDVKMKEKGDIPEGYSVSREKKERFSLILESASTNQTSMYLCASSRRETQYFGPGTRLLVL.

The chain combines TRBV7-9 with TRBJ2-5; 8 positions match TRBD1. V lost 4 bases to trimming and J lost 4 bases; unmatched junction nucleotides: 2. The germline CDR1 and CDR2 sequences are SEHNR and FQNEAQ (reference sequence). CDR3 length: 13 residues. The CDR3 nucleotides read TGTGCCAGCAGCTGGACAGGGCTAGAGACCCAGTACTTC. Translated, it gives CASSWTGLETQYF.

The genes are TRBV25-1 and TRBJ2-7; maybe TRBD1 (6 bases). The ends were cut back, 4 bases at V and 5 bases at J, with 12 bases in the middle. This CDR3 region has 13 residues. Looked up from germline, CDR1 is MGHDK and CDR2 is SYGVNS. The CDR3 sequence is CASSGVQGHEQYF. The DNA of the CDR3 is TGTGCCAGCAGTGGGGTACAGGGCCACGAGCAGTACTTC.

The rearrangement links TRBV2 to TRBJ2-2; 11 nucleotides line up with TRBD2. The ends lost 7 bases at V and 3 bases at J; junction bases unmatched: 4. Germline CDR1 SNHLY, CDR2 FYNNEI. CDR3 length: 15 amino acids. The CDR3, as DNA: TGTGCCAGCACCCTGACTAGCGGGGACACCGGGGAGCTGTTTTTT. Its protein is CASTLTSGDTGELFF.

At least ten counts were recorded for this clonotype. The rearrangement uses TRBV5-1 and TRBJ2-7, with D possibly being TRBD2 (6 bases). Trimming stripped 0 bases from V and 3 bases from J, with 16 bases between. Germline loops: CDR1 SGHRS, CDR2 YFSETQ. CDR3 length: 16 amino acids. Here the CDR3 reads CASSLVGGPLLYEQYF. CDR3 in DNA: TGCGCCAGCAGCTTGGTGGGGGGACCTCTACTCTACGAGCAGTACTTC.

In its sample, this clonotype was seen many times. The CDR3 DNA sequence: TGTGCCAGCAGTAAGCCCCAGTCGAATGAAAAACTGTTTTTT. Protein sequence: CASSKPQSNEKLFF. The chain combines TRBV2 with TRBJ1-4; D is undetermined. The CDR3 has 14 amino acids. V lost 5 bases to trimming and J lost 5 bases, with 12 bases between them. In germline, CDR1 is SNHLY, CDR2 FYNNEI. Supplemented by reference TRBV2 and TRBJ1-4, the full variable domain reads EPEVTQTPSHQVTQMGQEVILRCVPISNHLYFYWYRQILGQKVEFLVSFYNNEISEKSEIFDDQFSVERPDGSNFTLKIRSTKLEDSAMYFCASSKPQSNEKLFFGSGTQLSVL.

This clonotype was counted ten times or more. This chain connects TRBV6-6 to TRBJ2-5; possible D gene TRBD1, 5 bases. The CDR3 spans 14 residues. V gave up 3 bases and J gave up 5 bases, with 13 bases separating them. Germline-derived CDR1 and CDR2 are MNHNY and SVGAGI (reference sequence). CDR3 amino acids: CASSYGAVGETQYF. CDR3 in DNA: TGTGCCAGCAGTTATGGGGCAGTCGGGGAGACCCAGTACTTC.

This clonotype has only a few counts. Germline and junction disagree at one end, which may indicate a read error. The rearrangement uses TRBV7-3 and TRBJ2-1; either TRBD1 or TRBD2 may fit D (5 bases each). Germline lookup yields CDR1 SGHTA and CDR2 FQGTGA. There are 15 residues in the CDR3. CDR3 sequence: CASSLEGSRGHEQLF. The CDR3 DNA sequence: TGTGCCAGCAGCTTAGAGGGTAGTAGGGGCCATGAGCAGCTCTTC.

This clonotype was recorded many times. V and J are TRBV7-2 and TRBJ1-2; D is perhaps TRBD1 (6 bases). The CDR3 spans 14 residues. CDR1 and CDR2 from the germline V gene are SGHTA and FQGNSA. The V end lost 5 bases, the J end lost 1 base, and 11 bases lay between the germline ends. The CDR3 coding sequence is TGTGCCAGCAGCCTGACAGGATTTAACTATGGCTACACCTTC. Translation gives CASSLTGFNYGYTF. Full variable domain (remainder filled in from reference TRBV7-2 and TRBJ1-2): GAGVSQSPSNKVTEKGKDVELRCDPISGHTALYWYRQSLGQGLEFLIYFQGNSAPDKSGLPSDRFSAERTGGSVSTLTIQRTQQEDSAVYLCASSLTGFNYGYTFGSGTRLTVV.